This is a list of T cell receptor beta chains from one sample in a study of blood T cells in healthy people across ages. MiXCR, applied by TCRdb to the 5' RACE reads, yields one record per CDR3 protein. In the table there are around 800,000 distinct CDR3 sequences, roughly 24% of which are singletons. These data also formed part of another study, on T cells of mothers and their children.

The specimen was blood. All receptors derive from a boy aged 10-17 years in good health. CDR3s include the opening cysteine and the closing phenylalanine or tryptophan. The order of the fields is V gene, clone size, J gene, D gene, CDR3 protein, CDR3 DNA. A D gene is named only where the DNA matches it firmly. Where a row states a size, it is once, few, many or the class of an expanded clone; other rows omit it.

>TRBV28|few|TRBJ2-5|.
CASSLLGDETQYF
TGTGCCAGCAGTTTATTGGGGGACGAGACCCAGTACTTC
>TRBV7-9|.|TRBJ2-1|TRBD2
CASSLVAGGTNEQFF
TGTGCCAGCAGCTTAGTAGCGGGGGGCACTAATGAGCAGTTCTTC
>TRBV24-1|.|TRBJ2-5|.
CATSDLTGDEETQYF
TGTGCCACCAGTGATCTCACGGGGGATGAAGAGACCCAGTACTTC
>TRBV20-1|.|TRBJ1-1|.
CSAPLWGSDTEAFF
TGCAGTGCCCCCCTATGGGGGTCCGACACTGAAGCTTTCTTT
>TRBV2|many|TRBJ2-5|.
CASSRDKQETQYF
TGTGCCAGCAGCCGGGACAAACAAGAGACCCAGTACTTC
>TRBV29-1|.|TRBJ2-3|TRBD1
CSGRGDRGHTDTQYF
TGCAGCGGCCGAGGGGACAGGGGGCATACAGATACGCAGTATTTT
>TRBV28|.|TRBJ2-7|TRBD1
CASSSPGTGDPYEQYF
TGTGCCAGCAGTTCTCCCGGGACAGGGGACCCCTACGAGCAGTACTTC
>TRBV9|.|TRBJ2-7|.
CASSVQGMDEQYF
TGTGCCAGCAGCGTGCAGGGCATGGACGAGCAGTACTTC
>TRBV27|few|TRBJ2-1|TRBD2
CASSFPQRGPYNEQFF
TGTGCCAGCAGTTTTCCTCAGCGGGGGCCCTACAATGAGCAGTTCTTC
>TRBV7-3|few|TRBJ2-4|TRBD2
CASSNGTSPNIQYF
TGTGCCAGCAGCAACGGGACTAGCCCAAACATTCAGTACTTC
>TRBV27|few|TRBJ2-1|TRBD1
CASRTGGSLYNEQFF
TGTGCCAGCAGAACAGGGGGGAGCCTGTACAATGAGCAGTTCTTC
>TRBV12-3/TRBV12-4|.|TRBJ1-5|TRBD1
CASSTGQGSNQPQHF
TGTGCCAGCAGCACAGGACAGGGAAGCAATCAGCCCCAGCATTTT
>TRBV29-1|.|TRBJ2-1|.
CSVEPPLRGNEQFF
TGCAGCGTTGAACCCCCGCTCCGAGGGAATGAGCAGTTCTTC
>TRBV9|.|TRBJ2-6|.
CASSVFGGSGANVLTF
TGTGCCAGCAGCGTCTTCGGGGGTTCTGGGGCCAACGTCCTGACTTTC
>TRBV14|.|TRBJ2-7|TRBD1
CASSRGILGQGKIGLYEQYF
TGTGCCAGCAGCCGAGGGATTTTGGGACAGGGGAAGATAGGGCTCTACGAGCAGTACTTC
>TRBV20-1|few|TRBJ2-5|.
CSARDPVQYLQETQYF
TGCAGTGCTAGAGATCCAGTTCAGTACCTCCAAGAGACCCAGTACTTC
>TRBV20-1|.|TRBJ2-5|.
CSARKAGGGETQYF
TGCAGTGCTAGAAAAGCCGGGGGCGGTGAGACCCAGTACTTC
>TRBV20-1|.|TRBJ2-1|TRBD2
CSARVSGGSEQFF
TGCAGTGCTAGGGTTAGCGGGGGTAGTGAGCAGTTCTTC
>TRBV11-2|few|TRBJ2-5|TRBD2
CASSSIPASGGSPRDQETQYF
TGTGCCAGCAGCTCAATTCCCGCTAGCGGGGGTTCCCCAAGAGACCAAGAGACCCAGTACTTC
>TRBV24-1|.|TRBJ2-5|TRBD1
CATSVGTGGAETQYF
TGTGCCACCAGTGTCGGGACAGGGGGCGCAGAGACCCAGTACTTC
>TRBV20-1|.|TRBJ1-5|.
CSARGRSRVTQHF
TGCAGTGCTAGGGGCAGGTCTAGAGTTACCCAGCATTTT
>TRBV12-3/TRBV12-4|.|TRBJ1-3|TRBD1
CASSLGGTGGNTIYF
TGTGCCAGCAGTTTAGGAGGGACAGGTGGAAACACCATATATTTT
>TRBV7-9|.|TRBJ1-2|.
CASSWDTNYGYTF
TGTGCCAGCAGTTGGGACACAAACTATGGCTACACCTTC
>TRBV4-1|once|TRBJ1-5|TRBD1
CASSPKTRDRAGVDLPQHF
TGCGCCAGCAGCCCCAAGACCCGGGACAGGGCCGGTGTTGATCTGCCCCAGCATTTT
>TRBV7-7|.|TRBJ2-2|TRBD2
CASSRSPGLAGGPDTGELFF
TGTGCTAGCAGCCGCTCGCCCGGACTAGCGGGGGGGCCGGACACCGGGGAGCTGTTTTTT
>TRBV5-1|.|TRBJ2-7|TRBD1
CASSSGQGIDEQYF
TGCGCCAGCAGCTCCGGACAGGGGATCGACGAGCAGTACTTC
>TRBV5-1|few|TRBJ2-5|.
CASSSKPRAGQQETQYF
TGCGCCAGCAGCTCGAAACCGAGGGCAGGTCAACAAGAGACCCAGTACTTC
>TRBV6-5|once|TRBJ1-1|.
CASSYQGRTEAFF
TGTGCCAGCAGTTACCAAGGAAGAACTGAAGCTTTCTTT
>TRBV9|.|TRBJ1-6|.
CASSQRGADNSPLHF
TGTGCCAGCAGCCAGAGGGGGGCGGATAATTCACCCCTCCACTTT
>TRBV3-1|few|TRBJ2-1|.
CASSQVTDSYNERFF
TGTGCCAGCAGCCAAGTCACTGACTCCTACAATGAGCGGTTCTTC
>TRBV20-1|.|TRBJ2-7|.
CSARDARRGDNYEQYF
TGCAGTGCTAGAGACGCTCGGCGGGGAGATAACTACGAGCAGTACTTC
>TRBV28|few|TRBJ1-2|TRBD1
CAIGGLSYYGYTF
TGTGCCATAGGGGGCCTGTCCTACTATGGCTACACCTTC
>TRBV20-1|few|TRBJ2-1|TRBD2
CSARQASGYNEQFF
TGCAGTGCTAGACAGGCTAGCGGGTACAATGAGCAGTTCTTC
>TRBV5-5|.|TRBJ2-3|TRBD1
CASSWGQDFTDTQYF
TGTGCCAGCAGCTGGGGACAGGACTTCACAGATACGCAGTATTTT
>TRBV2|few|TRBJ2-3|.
CASTPGGVADTQYF
TGTGCCAGCACCCCGGGCGGGGTAGCAGATACGCAGTATTTT
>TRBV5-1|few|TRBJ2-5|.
CASSLRWTAHEETQYF
TGCGCCAGCAGCTTGCGCTGGACCGCGCATGAAGAGACCCAGTACTTC
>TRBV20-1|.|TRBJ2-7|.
CSARDRGGSEQYF
TGCAGTGCTAGAGACAGGGGTGGGTCCGAGCAGTACTTC
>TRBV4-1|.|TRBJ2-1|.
CASRLATYNEQFF
TGCGCCAGCAGGTTGGCCACCTACAATGAGCAGTTCTTC
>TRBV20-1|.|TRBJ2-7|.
CSASGSLGTAGIEQYF
TGCAGTGCTAGCGGTAGTCTAGGGACTGCCGGGATCGAGCAGTACTTC
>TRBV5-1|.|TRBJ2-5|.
CASSLDGGQLAETQYF
TGCGCCAGCAGCTTGGATGGGGGGCAGTTGGCAGAGACCCAGTACTTC
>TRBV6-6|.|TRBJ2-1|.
CASSYSSQGTRSEQFF
TGTGCCAGCAGTTACTCGTCGCAGGGGACAAGGAGTGAGCAGTTCTTC
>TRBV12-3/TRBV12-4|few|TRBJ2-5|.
CASSFGKTQYF
TGTGCCAGCAGTTTTGGGAAGACCCAGTACTTC
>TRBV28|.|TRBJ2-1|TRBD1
CASSPTTGSDEQFF
TGTGCCAGCAGTCCTACGACAGGGTCGGATGAGCAGTTCTTC
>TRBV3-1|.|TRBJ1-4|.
CASSRSDWGLNEKLFF
TGTGCCAGCAGCCGATCAGATTGGGGGCTGAATGAAAAACTGTTTTTT
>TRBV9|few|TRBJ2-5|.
CASSVGVSGAFQETQYF
TGTGCCAGCAGCGTAGGTGTTAGCGGAGCATTCCAAGAGACCCAGTACTTC
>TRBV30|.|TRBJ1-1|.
CAWNSENTEASF
TGTGCCTGGAATTCAGAGAACACTGAAGCTTCCTTT
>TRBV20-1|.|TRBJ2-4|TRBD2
CSARGGGVQNIQYF
TGCAGTGCTAGGGGCGGGGGGGTGCAAAACATTCAGTACTTC
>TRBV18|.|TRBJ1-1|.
CASSPASTEAFF
TGTGCCAGCTCACCTGCCAGCACTGAAGCTTTCTTT
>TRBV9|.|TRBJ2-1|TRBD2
CASSVGASGDNEQFF
TGTGCCAGCAGCGTAGGGGCTAGCGGTGACAATGAGCAGTTCTTC
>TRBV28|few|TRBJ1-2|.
CASSSRDYGYTF
TGTGCCAGCAGTTCCAGGGACTATGGCTACACCTTC
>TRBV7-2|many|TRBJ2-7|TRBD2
CASSIGTSGSYEQYF
TGTGCCAGCAGCATCGGGACTAGCGGATCCTACGAGCAGTACTTC
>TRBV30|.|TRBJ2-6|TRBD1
CAWKKGATGANVLTF
TGTGCCTGGAAGAAGGGGGCTACTGGGGCCAACGTCCTGACTTTC